This record covers a single T cell receptor (beta chain). Source study methods: Reference gene primer amplification gave nucleated cell count estimates. The protocol was immunoSEQ multiplex PCR, while the TCRdb copy is restricted to in-frame clones and leaves out a portion. For V, J and clone size, that table is used; D and trimming come from the DNA. The repertoire holds about 75,000 clones, with about 91% as singletons. The data originate from a study of blood T cell repertoires in COVID-19. Study-wide background: PBMCs, B-cell-depleted T cells, or T cells provided the cDNA or gDNA that made up the material.

V lost 5 bases to trimming and J lost 1 base, with 11 bases between them. Germline CDR1 reads LNHNV; CDR2 reads YYDKDF (reference sequence). The CDR3 is 14 residues long. This clonotype was sampled from a woman between 65 and 79 years old with acute or convalescent COVID-19. The chain combines TRBV15 with TRBJ2-5; weak D call: TRBD2 (6 bases). The sample was peripheral blood. The CDR3 DNA reads TGTGCCACCAGCGAAGGCGGGACCCAAGAGACCCAGTACTTC. Translated: CATSEGGTQETQYF. Using reference TRBV15 and TRBJ2-5 for the parts outside the CDR3, the full variable domain is DAMVIQNPRYQVTQFGKPVTLSCSQTLNHNVMYWYQQKSSQAPKLLFHYYDKDFNNEADTPDNFQSRRPNTSFCFLDIRSPGLGDTAMYLCATSEGGTQETQYFGPGTRLLVL.